The 22 T cell receptor beta chains listed next were all sequenced from one sample in a study of somatic mutations in cytotoxic T cells in rheumatoid arthritis. Data came from immunoSEQ multiplex PCR; TCRdb stores just in-frame clones and leaves some out. The data hold 9,000 to 13,000 clones, with roughly 74% observed a single time. The sequenced sample was CD8+ T cells sorted from blood. These receptor sequences come from a man aged 60 to 75 in good health.

This rearrangement joins TRBV2 to TRBJ2-3, with TRBD2 matching over 10 bases. V shed 3 bases and J 3 bases; nucleotides not matched to a gene: 6. CDR3 length: 16 amino acids. The germline V gene has CDR1 SNHLY and CDR2 FYNNEI. CDR3 nucleotides: TGTGCCAGCAGTGACTCCGGGACTAGCGAGACAGATACGCAGTATTTT. Amino acids: CASSDSGTSETDTQYF.

This chain links TRBV5-4 with TRBJ2-5, with no clear D. V was trimmed by 4 bases and J by 3 bases, leaving 10 bases between them. This CDR3 contains 13 residues. Germline CDR1 reads SGHNT; CDR2 reads YYREEE (reference sequence). CDR3 loop: CASSPPAEETQYF. The CDR3 bases are TGTGCCAGCAGCCCCCCCGCGGAAGAGACCCAGTACTTC. Full variable domain (outside the CDR3, taken from reference TRBV5-4 and TRBJ2-5): ETGVTQSPTHLIKTRGQQVTLRCSSQSGHNTVSWYQQALGQGPQFIFQYYREEENGRGNFPPRFSGLQFPNYSSELNVNALELDDSALYLCASSPPAEETQYFGPGTRLLVL.

This clone came up once. The chain couples TRBV19 to TRBJ2-3; D remains ambiguous. The CDR3 consists of 13 residues. Germline CDR1 and CDR2: LNHDA and SQIVND (reference sequence). Trimming pared 3 bases from V and 0 bases from J, leaving 4 bases between. CDR3 sequence reads: CASSIASTDTQYF. The CDR3 bases are TGTGCCAGTAGTATCGCCAGCACAGATACGCAGTATTTT.

The CDR3 is CASSLAVYGYTF. DNA of the CDR3: TGTGCCAGCAGCTTGGCGGTATATGGCTACACCTTC. J is TRBJ1-2 and V is TRBV5-6; D is undetermined. The CDR3 extends over 12 amino acids. Per germline, CDR1 SGHDT and CDR2 YYEEEE. Trimming left V 0 bases short and J 5 bases short, with 5 bases between.

The chain has TRBV19 and TRBJ2-2, with a weak D call TRBD1 (6 bases). The CDR3 spans 15 residues. Trimming left V 10 bases short and J 4 bases short, with 19 bases between. Germline loops: CDR1 LNHDA, CDR2 SQIVND (reference sequence). The chain's CDR3 is CATTGLDRATGELFF. In nucleotides, the CDR3 is TGTGCCACTACAGGGCTAGACAGAGCCACCGGGGAGCTGTTTTTT.

V gene TRBV7-9 combines with J gene TRBJ2-1, with 8 bases that match TRBD2. The V segment lost 1 base and the J segment 4 bases; nucleotides outside the gene matches: 3. Germline-derived CDR1 and CDR2 are SEHNR and FQNEAQ (reference sequence). The CDR3 extends over 15 amino acids. The CDR3 loop is CASSLGLAGYNEQFF. As DNA, the CDR3 is TGTGCCAGCAGCTTAGGTCTAGCGGGTTACAATGAGCAGTTCTTC.

The V call is TRBV29-1, the J call TRBJ2-1, with D uncertain. The V gene's germline CDR1 is SQVTM and CDR2 ANQGSEA. This CDR3 region has 13 residues. Trimming pared 1 base from V and 3 bases from J, leaving 7 bases between. The CDR3 DNA sequence: TGCAGCGTTGAAGTATTAAACTACAATGAGCAGTTCTTC. The encoded protein is CSVEVLNYNEQFF.

This clone has more than one count but fewer than ten. The chain uses TRBV10-1 and TRBJ2-7; 8 bases fit TRBD2. Trimming took 7 bases from V and 6 from J; bases not matched to a gene: 8. The length of the CDR3 is 13 residues. Per the germline V gene, CDR1 is WNHNN and CDR2 is SYGVQD (reference sequence). The DNA for the CDR3 is TGCGCCAGCACAAGCGGGAGTCTCGGCGAGCAGTACTTC. Translated: CASTSGSLGEQYF.

The rearrangement uses TRBV28 and TRBJ1-5; D unclear. The ends were cut back, 5 bases at V and 0 bases at J, with 5 bases in the middle. This CDR3 spans 13 amino acids. CDR1 and CDR2 from the germline V gene are MDHEN and SYDVKM. CDR3 nucleotides: TGTGCCAGCAGTCCATATAGCAATCAGCCCCAGCATTTT. This translates into CASSPYSNQPQHF.

The chain employs TRBV2 and TRBJ2-7; 9 nucleotides agree with TRBD1. Germline V CDR1 and CDR2: SNHLY, FYNNEI. The CDR3 is 15 amino acids. V was clipped by 2 bases and J by 0 bases; unmatched bases: 2. CDR3 DNA sequence: TGTGCCAGCAGTGAATGGACAGGGGACTCCTACGAGCAGTACTTC. Translation gives CASSEWTGDSYEQYF. Supplemented by reference TRBV2 and TRBJ2-7, the full variable domain reads EPEVTQTPSHQVTQMGQEVILRCVPISNHLYFYWYRQILGQKVEFLVSFYNNEISEKSEIFDDQFSVERPDGSNFTLKIRSTKLEDSAMYFCASSEWTGDSYEQYFGPGTRLTVT.

The rearrangement joins TRBV27 to TRBJ2-1, with 8 bases matching TRBD1. This CDR3 contains 16 residues. The germline gives CDR1 MNHEY, CDR2 SMNVEV (reference sequence). Trimming removed 7 bases from V and 6 bases from J; junction bases left unmatched: 14. CDR3 amino acids: CASNPLGQGLRNEQFF. CDR3 bases: TGTGCCAGCAACCCTCTAGGACAGGGATTACGCAATGAGCAGTTCTTC.

The gene calls are TRBV2 and TRBJ2-1; 7 bases align to TRBD2. Germline CDR1 is SNHLY and CDR2 is FYNNEI. The CDR3 length is 15 residues. The V and J ends lost 2 bases and 2 bases, in that order; junction bases with no gene match: 3. CDR3 DNA sequence: TGTGCCAGCAGTGAAAAGCGGGAAACCTACAATGAGCAGTTCTTC. Translation gives CASSEKRETYNEQFF.

J is TRBJ1-4 and V is TRBV28; D is ambiguous. Trimming removed 2 bases from V and 0 bases from J, with 16 bases in between. This CDR3 is built from 18 residues. CDR1 is MDHEN, CDR2 SYDVKM, per germline. The CDR3 loop is CASSLTLTDTSTNEKLFF. Written as DNA, the CDR3 is TGTGCCAGCAGTTTAACTCTAACTGACACTTCAACTAATGAAAAACTGTTTTTT.

Only a few counts were recorded for this clone. The gene calls are TRBV4-2 and TRBJ2-5; no firm D call. V lost 0 bases and J 6 bases, leaving 14 bases between the germline ends. Germline CDR1 and CDR2: LGHNA and YNFKEQ. The CDR3 length is 15 residues. CDR3 coding DNA: TGTGCCAGCAGCCAAGAGGCAGTGAGTGGCCAGACCCAGTACTTC. The encoded protein is CASSQEAVSGQTQYF.

This chain joins TRBV19 and TRBJ2-1, with D maybe TRBD2 (5 bases). Germline assignment: CDR1 LNHDA and CDR2 SQIVND (reference sequence). This CDR3 contains 15 residues. V was clipped by 2 bases and J by 7 bases, with 15 bases between them. CDR3 sequence: CASSITEGLGNEQFF. The DNA of the CDR3 is TGTGCCAGTAGTATAACCGAGGGCCTTGGGAATGAGCAGTTCTTC.

The rearrangement uses TRBV2 and TRBJ2-7; no clear D gene. Deletions cut 4 bases from V and 4 bases from J, with 8 bases between. This CDR3 contains 12 residues. Per germline, CDR1 SNHLY and CDR2 FYNNEI. CDR3 loop: CASSAGRYEQYF. The CDR3 DNA reads TGTGCCAGCAGTGCGGGCCGTTACGAGCAGTACTTC.

This clone was detected once. The V call is TRBV7-2, the J call TRBJ2-2; 8 positions agree with TRBD1. CDR1 is SGHTA, CDR2 FQGNSA, per germline. The CDR3 spans 17 residues. With V trimmed by 4 bases and J by 3 bases, 10 bases remained unmatched. In DNA, the CDR3 is TGTGCCAGCAGCTGGCCGGACAGGGAATGGGACACCGGGGAGCTGTTTTTT. This translates into CASSWPDREWDTGELFF. The full variable domain, with the rest looked up from reference TRBV7-2 and TRBJ2-2, is GAGVSQSPSNKVTEKGKDVELRCDPISGHTALYWYRQSLGQGLEFLIYFQGNSAPDKSGLPSDRFSAERTGGSVSTLTIQRTQQEDSAVYLCASSWPDREWDTGELFFGEGSRLTVL.

J is TRBJ2-1 and V is TRBV2; 7 nucleotides match TRBD2. Looked up from germline, CDR1 is SNHLY and CDR2 is FYNNEI. CDR3 size: 15 residues. Trimming at V came to 6 bases and at J to 3 bases, leaving 8 bases not matched to a gene. CDR3 in DNA: TGTGCCAGCAGGGAAACGGGAGGATACTACAATGAGCAGTTCTTC. Protein: CASRETGGYYNEQFF.

This chain joins TRBV19 and TRBJ2-1; D is tentatively TRBD1 or TRBD2 (5 bases each). Trimming shortened V by 3 bases and J by 5 bases, and 11 bases separated the two germline ends. CDR3 length: 14 residues. Germline CDR1 and CDR2: LNHDA and SQIVND (reference sequence). The CDR3 DNA reads as TGTGCCAGTAGTATCGACCGGGGCCACAATGAGCAGTTCTTC. It codes for CASSIDRGHNEQFF. The full variable domain, in which reference TRBV19 and TRBJ2-1 provide the parts outside the CDR3, is DGGITQSPKYLFRKEGQNVTLSCEQNLNHDAMYWYRQDPGQGLRLIYYSQIVNDFQKGDIAEGYSVSREKKESFPLTVTSAQKNPTAFYLCASSIDRGHNEQFFGPGTRLTVL.

The rearrangement joins TRBV28 to TRBJ1-2; the D gene is possibly TRBD1 (5 bases). This CDR3 comprises 13 residues. The V end lost 6 bases, the J end lost 8 bases, and 16 bases lay between the germline ends. Per germline, CDR1 MDHEN and CDR2 SYDVKM. The CDR3 DNA sequence: TGTGCCAGCAGATTAAGGGACTTCAGGGGCTACACCTTC. Amino acids: CASRLRDFRGYTF.

CDR3 residues: CASSIPGTHEQYF. DNA for the CDR3: TGCGCCAGCAGTATTCCAGGGACCCACGAGCAGTACTTC. The J gene is TRBJ2-7, the V gene TRBV23-1; D might be TRBD1 or TRBD2, each matching 5 bases. TRBV23-1 is marked as an open reading frame, function uncertain. V lost 5 bases to trimming and J lost 5 bases, with 13 bases between them. The CDR3 sequence is 13 residues long.

This chain uses TRBV6-5 with TRBJ2-5; 9 bases line up with TRBD1. The length of the CDR3 is 14 residues. Trimming removed 6 bases from V and 5 bases from J; junction bases left unmatched: 7. The germline V gene encodes CDR1 MNHEY and CDR2 SVGAGI. DNA of the CDR3: TGTGCCAGCAGCCGGGACAGGGAGGTTGAGACCCAGTACTTC. Residues: CASSRDREVETQYF.